The next 17 T cell receptor beta chains were all read from a single sample in a study of cytomegalovirus exposure and HLA in healthy donors. 60 Vbeta and 13 Jbeta primers were used in PCR. The data were produced by immunoSEQ multiplex PCR, yet TCRdb's version contains in-frame clones alone and is incomplete. Of around 120,000 clones in the sample, roughly 79% were seen once. What was sequenced was PBMCs. The receptors come from a woman between 45 and 65 years old in good health and CMV-seronegative.

V is TRBV18 and J is TRBJ1-3; 7 bases align to TRBD1. Losses at the gene ends were 4 bases for V and 1 base for J; bases not matched to a gene: 10. Germline V gene lookup returns CDR1 KGHSH and CDR2 LQKENI. The CDR3 spans 17 residues. CDR3 loop: CASSLDRTGRSGNTIYF. DNA for the CDR3: TGTGCCAGCTCACTCGATAGGACAGGCCGGTCTGGAAACACCATATATTTT.

This chain uses TRBV6-1 with TRBJ1-2; 8 bases match TRBD1. After removal of 3 bases from V and 6 bases from J, the junction contained 6 bases not matched to a gene. Germline V gene lookup returns CDR1 MNHNS and CDR2 SASEGT. The CDR3 has 14 amino acids. In DNA, the CDR3 is TGTGCCAGCAGTGACACAGGGGGTGGAGATGGCTACACCTTC. The encoded protein is CASSDTGGGDGYTF.

This clone was seen just once. V is TRBV4-2 and J is TRBJ2-3, with a possible D match to TRBD2 (6 bases). The germline V gene has CDR1 LGHNA and CDR2 YNFKEQ. The CDR3 runs to 15 residues. The germline V and J ends were trimmed by 0 bases and 8 bases, with 15 bases remaining between them. This CDR3 is CASSQDLREWVTQYF. The CDR3 DNA follows: TGTGCCAGCAGCCAAGATCTACGGGAGTGGGTTACGCAGTATTTT.

In DNA form, the CDR3 reads TGTGCCTTGGACAGGGGCCACGAGCAGTACTTC. It is translated as CALDRGHEQYF. The J gene is TRBJ2-7, the V gene TRBV30; 9 bases map to TRBD1. J was trimmed by 5 bases and V by 7 bases; bases with no gene match: 3. The V gene's germline CDR1 is GTSNPN and CDR2 SVGIG (reference sequence). CDR3 length equals 11 residues.

This rearrangement joins TRBV5-4 to TRBJ1-2, with 9 bases that match TRBD1. Germline CDR1 is SGHNT and CDR2 is YYREEE (reference sequence). V shed 2 bases and J 8 bases; nucleotides not matched to a gene: 7. The CDR3 extends over 14 amino acids. For the CDR3, the DNA is TGTGCCAGCAGCTTCGACAGGGGGGGAGACGGCTACACCTTC. Amino acid sequence: CASSFDRGGDGYTF. Using reference TRBV5-4 and TRBJ1-2 for the parts outside the CDR3, the full variable domain is ETGVTQSPTHLIKTRGQQVTLRCSSQSGHNTVSWYQQALGQGPQFIFQYYREEENGRGNFPPRFSGLQFPNYSSELNVNALELDDSALYLCASSFDRGGDGYTFGSGTRLTVV.

This clone was seen a handful of times. The rearrangement links TRBV2 to TRBJ2-2; 9 nucleotides agree with TRBD2. Germline V gene lookup returns CDR1 SNHLY and CDR2 FYNNEI. This CDR3 is 14 amino acids long. The V and J ends lost 8 bases and 8 bases, in that order; junction bases with no gene match: 9. Written as DNA, the CDR3 is TGTGCCAGCGACGGCGGGAGGGCCGCGGGGGAGCTGTTTTTT. The encoded protein is CASDGGRAAGELFF.

The chain uses TRBV4-3 and TRBJ1-5; D is ambiguous. This CDR3 spans 15 amino acids. Germline CDR1 and CDR2: LGHNA and YSLEER. V was clipped by 0 bases and J by 4 bases, with 10 bases between them. Here the CDR3 reads CASSQDRRRNQPQHF. The CDR3 coding sequence is TGCGCCAGCAGCCAAGATCGAAGGAGGAATCAGCCCCAGCATTTT.

There are a few counts of this clone. CDR3 sequence reads: CASSTGGIGTQYF. CDR3 DNA sequence: TGTGCCAGCAGCACAGGGGGAATTGGGACCCAGTACTTC. The chain is built from TRBV2 and TRBJ2-5; 8 bases align to TRBD1. V gave up 6 bases and J gave up 7 bases; unmatched junction bases: 7. Germline lookup yields CDR1 SNHLY and CDR2 FYNNEI. CDR3 length: 13 amino acids.

This clone was counted only a few times. The chain joins TRBV9 to TRBJ2-3; D perhaps matches TRBD1 (5 bases). Germline CDR1 reads SGDLS; CDR2 reads YYNGEE. Trimming stripped 0 bases from V and 9 bases from J, with 17 bases between. The CDR3 sequence is 15 residues long. CDR3 loop: CASSVEQDPSSTQYF. The CDR3 DNA reads as TGTGCCAGCAGCGTAGAACAGGACCCCTCTTCGACGCAGTATTTT.

This clone was observed a single time. The chain carries TRBV9 and TRBJ2-1; no clear D gene. V was clipped by 6 bases and J by 6 bases, with 10 bases between them. There are 12 residues in the CDR3. The germline gives CDR1 SGDLS, CDR2 YYNGEE. CDR3 sequence: CASKSLSNEQFF. Written as DNA, the CDR3 is TGTGCCAGCAAGAGTCTAAGCAATGAGCAGTTCTTC.

V usage is TRBV11-3 and J usage is TRBJ2-1, with TRBD2 matching 7 bases. V lost 5 bases and J lost 5; bases outside the gene matches: 6. The CDR3 totals 14 residues. CDR1 SGHNT and CDR2 YENEEA come from the germline V gene. CDR3 sequence: CASSPSGRHNEQFF. DNA for the CDR3: TGTGCCAGCAGCCCTAGCGGACGCCACAATGAGCAGTTCTTC. Full variable domain (rest looked up from reference TRBV11-3 and TRBJ2-1): EAGVVQSPRYKIIEKKQPVAFWCNPISGHNTLYWYLQNLGQGPELLIRYENEEAVDDSQLPKDRFSAERLKGVDSTLKIQPAELGDSAVYLCASSPSGRHNEQFFGPGTRLTVL.

This clone appeared a few times. The chain uses TRBV28 and TRBJ1-5; tentatively, D is TRBD1 (6 bases). V lost 4 bases and J lost 3, with 25 bases in between. Germline-derived CDR1 and CDR2 are MDHEN and SYDVKM. The CDR3 sequence is 19 residues long. CDR3 coding DNA: TGTGCCAGCAGTTGGGGGGTGGGGTTAGGGGGGGGTGTCAATCAGCCCCAGCATTTT. Amino acids: CASSWGVGLGGGVNQPQHF.

The rearrangement links TRBV10-1 to TRBJ2-7; 8 bases agree with TRBD2. Unmatched junction bases numbered 7, after V lost 3 bases and J lost 0 bases. CDR3 size: 16 residues. The germline CDR1 and CDR2 sequences are WNHNN and SYGVQD (reference sequence). DNA of the CDR3: TGCGCCAGCAGTGAAGTCCTAGCGGGTCCCTCCTACGAGCAGTACGTC. Translating it yields CASSEVLAGPSYEQYV.

This clone is a singleton in its sample. This chain joins TRBV4-3 and TRBJ1-2; D is ambiguous. V shed 0 bases and J shed 2 bases, with 10 bases lying between them. The CDR3 spans 15 residues. Germline values: CDR1 LGHNA, CDR2 YSLEER. Written as DNA, the CDR3 is TGCGCCAGCAGCCAAGACCCGTCCTTGAACTATGGCTACACCTTC. Translated: CASSQDPSLNYGYTF.

The genes are TRBV19 and TRBJ2-7; D not certain. With 8 bases removed from V and 2 bases from J, the gap between germline ends came to 13 bases. The CDR3 spans 13 residues. Germline assignment: CDR1 LNHDA and CDR2 SQIVND (reference sequence). DNA for the CDR3: TGTGCCAGTGGTAGAACAGTAACCTACGAGCAGTACTTC. Its protein product is CASGRTVTYEQYF.

Points on this clone: Different DNA sequences within this sample yield the same CDR3. The chain carries TRBV19 and TRBJ2-7; D not certain. The V gene lost 1 base and the J gene lost 4 bases, with 5 bases spanning the gap. The CDR3 loop spans 12 amino acids. Per the germline V gene, CDR1 is LNHDA and CDR2 is SQIVND (reference sequence). DNA for the CDR3: TGTGCCAGTAGTATAGCCGGGTACGAGCAGTACTTC. Translated, it gives CASSIAGYEQYF.

The CDR3 sequence is CASLSPDRLPGANVLTF. The CDR3 DNA follows: TGTGCCAGCCTTTCCCCGGACAGACTTCCTGGGGCCAACGTCCTGACTTTC. The chain is built from TRBV28 and TRBJ2-6; D possibly corresponds to TRBD1 (6 bases). Looked up from germline, CDR1 is MDHEN and CDR2 is SYDVKM. The CDR3 runs to 17 residues. Trimming left V 8 bases short and J 2 bases short, with 19 bases between.